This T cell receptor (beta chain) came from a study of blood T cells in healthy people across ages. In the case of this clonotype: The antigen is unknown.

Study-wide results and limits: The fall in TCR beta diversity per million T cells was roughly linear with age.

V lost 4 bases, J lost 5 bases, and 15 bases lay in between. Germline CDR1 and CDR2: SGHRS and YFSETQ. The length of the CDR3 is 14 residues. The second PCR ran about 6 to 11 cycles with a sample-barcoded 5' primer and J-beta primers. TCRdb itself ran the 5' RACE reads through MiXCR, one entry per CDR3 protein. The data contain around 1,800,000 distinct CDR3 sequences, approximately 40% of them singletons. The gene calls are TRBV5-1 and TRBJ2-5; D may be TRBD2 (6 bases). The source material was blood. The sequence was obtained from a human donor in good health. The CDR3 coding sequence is TGCGCCAGCAGCCCCGGGACTCCGCGGGAGACCCAGTACTTC. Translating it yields CASSPGTPRETQYF.